This passage covers 21 T cell receptor beta chains from one sample sequenced in a study of CD8+ T cells in alopecia areata. TCR sequencing used cDNA made by reverse transcription of extracted RNA. Profiling relied on immunoSEQ multiplex PCR, and the TCRdb table lists in-frame clones only, not all of them. The top ten clones hold over 13% of a sample with approximately 150,000 clones, about 89% of them seen once. The starting material was CD8+ T cells sorted from blood, obtained at week 0. The receptors stem from a human donor with alopecia areata.

CDR3 bases: TGTGCCACCTCTGAGTATAGCAATCAGCCCCAGCATTTT. This encodes CATSEYSNQPQHF. V and J are TRBV15 and TRBJ1-5; D gene unclear. Germline CDR1 is LNHNV and CDR2 is YYDKDF (reference sequence). The CDR3 runs to 13 residues. Trimming shortened V by 8 bases and J by 0 bases, and 8 bases separated the two germline ends. The whole variable domain, filled in from reference TRBV15 and TRBJ1-5, reads DAMVIQNPRYQVTQFGKPVTLSCSQTLNHNVMYWYQQKSSQAPKLLFHYYDKDFNNEADTPDNFQSRRPNTSFCFLDIRSPGLGDTAMYLCATSEYSNQPQHFGDGTRLSIL.

The chain joins TRBV27 to TRBJ2-1; no firm D call. The length of the CDR3 is 13 residues. CDR1 and CDR2 from the germline V gene are MNHEY and SMNVEV (reference sequence). V lost 2 bases, J lost 9 bases, and 11 bases lay in between. This CDR3 reads CASSLQRVPEQFF. The CDR3 DNA sequence: TGTGCCAGCAGTTTACAAAGGGTCCCTGAGCAGTTCTTC.

The chain employs TRBV9 and TRBJ2-7; no clear D. CDR3 length: 13 residues. Trimming removed 3 bases at V and 2 bases at J, with 9 bases between. CDR1 is SGDLS, CDR2 YYNGEE, per germline. CDR3 DNA: TGTGCCAGCAGCGGTCAGGACCCCTACGAGCAGTACTTC. This encodes CASSGQDPYEQYF.

The chain carries TRBV27 and TRBJ1-2; unclear D gene. V was clipped by 4 bases and J by 0 bases, with 12 bases between them. The length of the CDR3 is 15 residues. Germline CDR1 and CDR2: MNHEY and SMNVEV (reference sequence). CDR3 residues: CASSSRGGTNYGYTF. CDR3 bases: TGTGCCAGCAGTTCCCGGGGAGGGACTAACTATGGCTACACCTTC.

This chain links TRBV5-8 with TRBJ2-7; D not certain. Per the germline V gene, CDR1 is SGHTS and CDR2 is YDEGEE. Trimming left V 9 bases short and J 2 bases short, with 9 bases between. This CDR3 spans 11 amino acids. CDR3 sequence (DNA): TGTGCCACTACCGATACCTACGAGCAGTACTTC. This codes for CATTDTYEQYF.

The chain couples TRBV19 to TRBJ1-2; D unclear. The CDR3 loop spans 13 amino acids. Trimming shortened V by 6 bases and J by 8 bases, and 16 bases separated the two germline ends. CDR1 LNHDA and CDR2 SQIVND come from the germline V gene (reference sequence). CDR3 DNA: TGTGCCAGTAGACCCGGGCTTTGCGGCGGCTACACCTTC. Translation gives CASRPGLCGGYTF.

The rearrangement links TRBV27 to TRBJ2-1, with 9 positions matching TRBD2. The germline CDR1 and CDR2 sequences are MNHEY and SMNVEV (reference sequence). Unmatched junction bases numbered 4, after V lost 3 bases and J lost 7 bases. The CDR3 spans 14 residues. CDR3 sequence reads: CASSLREGINEQFF. The DNA of the CDR3 is TGTGCCAGCAGTTTGCGGGAGGGAATAAATGAGCAGTTCTTC.

The rearrangement links TRBV6-5 to TRBJ1-1, with TRBD1 identical over 8 bases. V lost 6 bases to trimming and J lost 3 bases; unmatched junction nucleotides: 0. CDR1 is MNHEY, CDR2 SVGAGI, per germline. This CDR3 contains 12 residues. The CDR3: CASRTGDTEAFF. The CDR3 DNA reads as TGTGCCAGCAGGACAGGGGACACTGAAGCTTTCTTT.

The rearrangement links TRBV2 to TRBJ1-2; the match to TRBD1 covers 9 bases. In germline, CDR1 is SNHLY, CDR2 FYNNEI. The CDR3 consists of 13 residues. Unmatched junction bases numbered 8, after V lost 10 bases and J lost 5 bases. The CDR3 DNA reads as TGTGCCATCGCCCTAGGACAGGGGTATGGCTACACCTTC. Protein: CAIALGQGYGYTF.

This clone was seen many times. V is TRBV10-2 and J is TRBJ2-7; 8 bases are shared with TRBD1. Germline CDR1 WSHSY, CDR2 SAAADI. The CDR3 is 15 amino acids. Trimming removed 7 bases from V and 2 bases from J; junction bases left unmatched: 10. Written as DNA, the CDR3 is TGCGCCAGCAATCATGATGGGACAGGCCCCTACGAGCAGTACTTC. Translated: CASNHDGTGPYEQYF.

The V call is TRBV29-1, the J call TRBJ2-3; D not resolved. Germline lookup yields CDR1 SQVTM and CDR2 ANQGSEA. This CDR3 region has 13 residues. Trimming shortened V by 2 bases and J by 4 bases, and 10 bases separated the two germline ends. CDR3 amino acids: CSVEYRQPDTQYF. The CDR3 DNA reads as TGCAGCGTTGAATATCGGCAGCCAGATACGCAGTATTTT.

The J gene is TRBJ1-1, the V gene TRBV5-1, with unresolved D. The CDR3 covers 14 residues. The V end lost 4 bases, the J end lost 0 bases, and 10 bases lay between the germline ends. The V gene's germline CDR1 is SGHRS and CDR2 YFSETQ. The CDR3 DNA follows: TGCGCCAGCAGCGCCAGATCCCTGAACACTGAAGCTTTCTTT. It is translated as CASSARSLNTEAFF.

CDR3 DNA: TGTGCCAGCGAAGCTCTCGACAATGAGCAGTTCTTC. Amino acids: CASEALDNEQFF. The V gene is TRBV6-6, the J gene TRBJ2-1; D ambiguous. Trimming took off 8 bases at V and 5 bases at J, with 10 bases between the two ends. CDR1 and CDR2 (germline): MNHNY, SVGAGI (reference sequence). CDR3 length equals 12 residues.

The chain is built from TRBV20-1 and TRBJ2-1; 7 nucleotides align to TRBD1. V gave up 5 bases and J gave up 10 bases; unmatched junction bases: 5. This CDR3 spans 11 amino acids. The germline CDR1 and CDR2 sequences are DFQATT and SNEGSKA (reference sequence). The CDR3 bases are TGCAGTGCTTCCAGGGGGACCGAGCAGTTCTTC. It encodes CSASRGTEQFF.

The rearrangement links TRBV29-1 to TRBJ2-7; D may be TRBD1 (6 bases). The CDR3 is 14 amino acids. The ends were cut back, 6 bases at V and 4 bases at J, with 19 bases in the middle. Germline CDR1 is SQVTM and CDR2 is ANQGSEA. The CDR3 protein is CSVDSVDRSYEQYF. The CDR3, as DNA: TGCAGCGTCGACTCGGTGGACAGATCATACGAGCAGTACTTC.

Here the CDR3 DNA reads TGTGCCAGCAGCCCATGGACTAGCGGGAGCAACGAGCAGTACTTC. This sequence encodes CASSPWTSGSNEQYF. The rearrangement uses TRBV9 and TRBJ2-7; the match to TRBD2 covers 13 bases. The CDR3 runs 15 residues. Looked up from germline, CDR1 is SGDLS and CDR2 is YYNGEE. V was clipped by 4 bases and J by 5 bases; unmatched bases: 6. Supplemented by reference TRBV9 and TRBJ2-7, the full variable domain reads DSGVTQTPKHLITATGQRVTLRCSPRSGDLSVYWYQQSLDQGLQFLIQYYNGEERAKGNILERFSAQQFPDLHSELNLSSLELGDSALYFCASSPWTSGSNEQYFGPGTRLTVT.

This clone showed up just a few times. The genes are TRBV21-1 and TRBJ2-2. TRBV21-1 is given as a pseudogene. There are 12 residues in the CDR3. CDR3 bases: TGTGCCAGCAGCAAAGTCACCGGGGAGCTGTTTTTT. The encoded protein is CASSKVTGELFF.

The rearrangement links TRBV16 to TRBJ1-1, with D unresolved. The CDR3 consists of 15 residues. Trimming left V 1 base short and J 4 bases short, with 13 bases between. Looked up from germline, CDR1 is KGHSY and CDR2 is FQNENV. CDR3 sequence reads: CASSQYGQSGTEAFF. CDR3 sequence (DNA): TGTGCCAGCAGCCAATATGGTCAGTCGGGCACTGAAGCTTTCTTT.

The chain carries TRBV6-6 and TRBJ1-1; 8 positions match TRBD1. Germline loops: CDR1 MNHNY, CDR2 SVGAGI (reference sequence). The CDR3 loop spans 15 amino acids. V shed 2 bases and J 1 base; nucleotides not matched to a gene: 3. CDR3 coding DNA: TGTGCCAGCAGTTACGCCACAGGGGGGAACACTGAAGCTTTCTTT. Translated, it gives CASSYATGGNTEAFF.

V usage is TRBV7-9 and J usage is TRBJ1-4; no definite D call. V lost 1 base, J lost 11 bases, and 8 bases lay in between. Germline CDR1 is SEHNR and CDR2 is FQNEAQ (reference sequence). The length of the CDR3 is 12 residues. The CDR3, as DNA: TGTGCCAGCAGCTTAGGTGGGGATAAACTGTTTTTT. Its protein product is CASSLGGDKLFF.

The chain joins TRBV11-2 to TRBJ2-7; D is uncertain. Trimming removed 5 bases from V and 5 bases from J, with 13 bases in between. CDR1 and CDR2 (germline): SGHAT, FQNNGV. This CDR3 is built from 13 residues. The CDR3 here is CASSIPQWDEQYF. CDR3 nucleotide sequence: TGTGCCAGCAGCATTCCCCAGTGGGACGAGCAGTACTTC.